Presented here are 3 T cell receptor beta chains from one specimen sequenced in a study of blood T cell repertoires in COVID-19 (dated by TCRdb to between 2020 and 2021). The receptor library was made with the immunoSEQ multiplex PCR assay. TCRdb provides this immuneACCESS table in a form limited to in-frame rearrangements. Some clones are lacking; in checked studies, under half of them reflect an unresolved V gene, and why the rest are absent is not known. Recorded for this sample are over 250,000 clones; 65% to 90% of them occurred a single time. The ten largest clones add up to 5.1% of the sample. Sequencing input: peripheral blood. All receptors derive from a man in his forties or fifties with active or convalescent COVID-19.

The CDR3 nucleotides are TGTGCCAGCAGCTCCTATTCAAGGAACACTGAAGCTTTCTTT. It yields the protein CASSSYSRNTEAFF. The chain uses TRBV7-2 and TRBJ1-1, with no clear D. Germline V gives CDR1 SGHTA, CDR2 FQGNSA. The V end lost 4 bases, the J end lost 1 base, and 10 bases lay between the germline ends. The CDR3 has 14 amino acids.

J is TRBJ2-5 and V is TRBV9, with 9 bases that match TRBD1. V dropped 4 bases and J dropped 5; count of bases not matched to a gene: 15. The CDR3 length is 17 residues. CDR1 is SGDLS, CDR2 YYNGEE, per germline. The CDR3 nucleotides read TGTGCCAGCAGCCCAACCTCCGGGACAGGGCCCTATGAGACCCAGTACTTC. This encodes CASSPTSGTGPYETQYF.

The chain employs TRBV15 and TRBJ1-1; D is perhaps TRBD1 (6 bases). Between the trimmed V and J ends, which lost 4 bases and 6 bases, there was a span of 12 bases. Germline CDR1 LNHNV, CDR2 YYDKDF (reference sequence). CDR3 length: 13 residues. Here the CDR3 reads CATSTNRAAEAFF. In DNA form, the CDR3 reads TGTGCCACCAGCACAAACAGGGCTGCTGAAGCTTTCTTT. Supplemented by reference TRBV15 and TRBJ1-1, the full variable domain reads DAMVIQNPRYQVTQFGKPVTLSCSQTLNHNVMYWYQQKSSQAPKLLFHYYDKDFNNEADTPDNFQSRRPNTSFCFLDIRSPGLGDTAMYLCATSTNRAAEAFFGQGTRLTVV.